These T cell receptor beta chains were read from a single sample in a study of OX40 agonist ivuxolimab in advanced cancers. The table came from immunoSEQ multiplex PCR; TCRdb's copy has only in-frame clones and leaves some out. The table shows about 46,000 clones, with 88% occurring only once. The sample was CD4+ or CD8+ T cells sorted from blood, taken in a trial of the OX40 agonist ivuxolimab. These receptors all come from an adult with an advanced solid tumor such as melanoma, head and neck, liver or kidney cancer. CDR3s include the opening cysteine and the closing phenylalanine or tryptophan. The D gene is left open where the match is weak. Size tells how often a clone was seen (once, few, many) or the class of an expanded clone, and some rows leave it out.

V gene	J gene	clone size	D gene	CDR3 protein	CDR3 DNA
TRBV6-1	TRBJ1-2	.	.	CASRTLYGYTF	TGTGCCAGCAGGACACTCTATGGCTACACCTTC
TRBV6-5	TRBJ1-4	.	.	CASSPGTPLNEKLFF	TGTGCCAGCAGTCCTGGGACTCCTCTTAATGAAAAACTGTTTTTT
TRBV7-9	TRBJ1-2	few	.	CASSLDHYGYTF	TGTGCCAGCAGCTTAGACCACTATGGCTACACCTTC
TRBV9	TRBJ1-2	once	.	CASTPGVDYGYTF	TGTGCCAGCACTCCCGGGGTTGACTATGGCTACACCTTC
TRBV6-5	TRBJ2-1	.	.	CASSYSMGSSYNEQFF	TGTGCCAGCAGTTACTCGATGGGGAGCTCCTACAATGAGCAGTTCTTC
TRBV18	TRBJ1-2	.	TRBD1	CASSPGTDGYTF	TGTGCCAGCTCACCCGGGACAGATGGCTACACCTTC
TRBV10-3	TRBJ2-1	.	TRBD2	CAISETSEDEQFF	TGTGCCATCAGTGAGACTAGCGAGGATGAGCAGTTCTTC
TRBV7-2	TRBJ1-1	.	TRBD1	CASSVGQGTEAFF	TGTGCCAGCAGCGTAGGACAGGGCACTGAAGCTTTCTTT
TRBV11-3	TRBJ2-5	.	TRBD1	CASSPDRVGETQYF	TGTGCCAGCAGCCCAGACAGGGTTGGGGAGACCCAGTACTTC
TRBV15	TRBJ1-5	.	.	CATRALYSNQPQHF	TGTGCCACCCGGGCACTTTATAGCAATCAGCCCCAGCATTTT
TRBV29-1	TRBJ1-2	.	.	CSALGPSNGYTF	TGCAGCGCCCTTGGCCCGAGCAATGGCTACACCTTC
TRBV18	TRBJ2-5	.	TRBD1	CASSPITPQGALGPSQYF	TGTGCCAGCTCACCTATCACCCCGCAGGGGGCGCTGGGTCCCAGCCAGTACTTC
TRBV5-1	TRBJ2-2	once	TRBD2	CASKVPGGTGELFF	TGCGCCAGCAAGGTCCCGGGGGGCACCGGGGAGCTGTTTTTT
TRBV2	TRBJ1-5	once	TRBD1	CASSGDRADQPQHF	TGTGCCAGCAGTGGAGACAGGGCTGATCAGCCCCAGCATTTT
TRBV12-5	TRBJ2-2	.	TRBD1	CASGLATGQNTGELFF	TGTGCTAGTGGTTTGGCGACAGGGCAGAACACCGGGGAGCTGTTTTTT
TRBV7-6	TRBJ1-1	.	TRBD1	CASSSRDSTEAFF	TGTGCCAGCAGCTCGCGGGACAGCACTGAAGCTTTCTTT
TRBV19	TRBJ2-2	.	.	CASSIDGAVNGELFF	TGTGCCAGTAGTATAGATGGGGCAGTGAATGGGGAGCTGTTTTTT
TRBV25-1	TRBJ1-1	.	.	CASSGKGQGNLEAFF	TGTGCCAGCAGTGGGAAGGGCCAGGGCAATCTGGAAGCTTTCTTT
TRBV9	TRBJ1-1	.	.	CASSVATAGNTEAFF	TGTGCCAGCAGCGTAGCTACGGCGGGGAACACTGAAGCTTTCTTT
TRBV5-1	TRBJ2-7	.	TRBD1	CASSATGPNYEQYF	TGCGCCAGCAGCGCGACAGGGCCAAACTACGAGCAGTACTTC
TRBV6-4	TRBJ1-2	.	TRBD1	CASSDSPDRPNYGYTF	TGTGCCAGCAGTGACTCGCCGGACAGGCCTAACTATGGCTACACCTTC
TRBV27	TRBJ2-1	.	TRBD2	CASSLLPPSGSSYNEQFF	TGTGCCAGCAGTTTATTGCCCCCTAGCGGGAGCTCCTACAATGAGCAGTTCTTC
TRBV5-4	TRBJ2-1	.	.	CASQRGGDLYNEQFF	TGTGCCAGCCAAAGAGGCGGGGACTTATACAATGAGCAGTTCTTC
TRBV28	TRBJ2-3	few	.	CASSFRQGPTDTQYF	TGTGCCAGCAGTTTTCGTCAGGGGCCCACAGATACGCAGTATTTT
TRBV7-3	TRBJ2-7	.	.	CASSQKGPNYEQYF	TGTGCCAGCAGCCAGAAGGGTCCCAACTACGAGCAGTACTTC
TRBV28	TRBJ2-7	.	TRBD1	CASSFWGTGDGYEQYF	TGTGCCAGCAGTTTTTGGGGGACAGGGGACGGCTACGAGCAGTACTTC
TRBV5-1	TRBJ2-6	.	.	CASSELSSGANVLTF	TGCGCCAGCAGCGAGCTGAGCTCTGGGGCCAACGTCCTGACTTTC
TRBV30	TRBJ1-5	once	.	CAWSVDLNQPQHF	TGTGCCTGGAGTGTAGATTTGAATCAGCCCCAGCATTTT
TRBV5-6	TRBJ1-2	.	.	CASSLSRDYGYTF	TGTGCCAGCAGCTTGTCTAGGGACTATGGCTACACCTTC